This T cell receptor beta chain was obtained from a study of shared clonotypes between healthy human individuals. For the study at large: Used for every donor were three CD4 naive, three CD4 memory, two CD8 naive and one CD8 memory plate. Study-wide results and caveats: The genetic and exposure-history diversity represented was limited by few donors. Around 5% was the fraction of naive CD4 clonotypes found shared across a few donors.

The CDR3 length is 11 residues. The V gene's germline CDR1 is SGHAT and CDR2 FQNNGV. Of note for this clone: Its specificity is not known. A read error may account for a junction end that differs from germline.

Profiling relied on immunoSEQ multiplex PCR, and the TCRdb table lists in-frame clones only, not all of them. Of around 980,000 clones listed, approximately 80% are singletons. The sample consisted of memory CD4+ T cells from PBMCs. Stated subset: CD45RA-negative fraction. This clonotype originated in a man between 18 and 35 years old in good health. Some clones in this sample may be carry-over from other donors' samples. The chain couples TRBV11-2 to TRBJ1-1; no reliable D call. CDR3 bases: TGTGCCAGCAACTTATCCACTGAAGCTTTCTTT. Residues: CASNLSTEAFF.